What follows describes a single TCR beta chain. Its antigen remains unknown. TCRdb ran MiXCR on the RT-PCR reads and lists one entry per CDR3 protein. This table has 500,000 to 600,000 distinct CDR3 sequences, roughly 8.2% appearing once. The data stem from a study of response to subunit inactivated influenza vaccine. Study-level points and caveats: A suggestion made by the authors is that each seasonal influenza vaccination recruits few new T cells.

Germline CDR1 and CDR2: SGHTA and FQGNSA. This CDR3 is built from 14 residues. The germline V and J ends were trimmed by 0 bases and 10 bases, with 13 bases remaining between them. The sequence was collected from a man between 45 and 75 years old who received an inactivated influenza vaccine. The specimen was PBMCs from blood, collected roughly 24 months after vaccination. The genes are TRBV7-2 and TRBJ2-1; perhaps TRBD2 as D (6 bases). The CDR3 here is CASSLAEGIGEQFF. As DNA, the CDR3 is TGTGCCAGCAGCTTAGCGGAGGGAATTGGGGAGCAGTTCTTC.